The next 27 T cell receptor beta chains were all read from a single sample in a study of chemoradiotherapy in HPV16-positive cancers. Sequencing was performed with immunoSEQ multiplex PCR; in TCRdb, only in-frame clones are kept and a portion is missing. Of 23,000 or so clones in the sample, 87% are singletons; the top ten hold more than 4%. The material sequenced was blood, taken from a patient who underwent chemoradiotherapy. The receptors were sampled from a human donor with HPV-associated anogenital cancer.

V is TRBV30 and J is TRBJ1-1; D may be TRBD1 (5 bases). This CDR3 contains 14 residues. Trimming removed 3 bases from V and 1 base from J, with 12 bases in between. CDR1 is GTSNPN and CDR2 is SVGIG in the germline V gene (reference sequence). The CDR3 region is CAWRKSGTNTEAFF. CDR3 DNA: TGTGCCTGGAGGAAGTCAGGGACGAACACTGAAGCTTTCTTT.

The CDR3 loop reads CASSTGSGLAVNEQFF. The CDR3 coding sequence is TGCGCCAGCAGCACGGGTTCGGGACTAGCGGTCAATGAGCAGTTCTTC. This rearrangement joins TRBV5-1 to TRBJ2-1; TRBD2 matches at 11 bases. Per the germline V gene, CDR1 is SGHRS and CDR2 is YFSETQ. The ends lost 4 bases at V and 6 bases at J; junction bases unmatched: 9. The CDR3 length is 16 residues. Supplemented by reference TRBV5-1 and TRBJ2-1, the full variable domain reads KAGVTQTPRYLIKTRGQQVTLSCSPISGHRSVSWYQQTPGQGLQFLFEYFSETQRNKGNFPGRFSGRQFSNSRSEMNVSTLELGDSALYLCASSTGSGLAVNEQFFGPGTRLTVL.

The chain couples TRBV5-5 to TRBJ2-2; TRBD2 agrees at 10 bases. V trimming: 0 bases; J trimming: 8 bases; junction bases outside the gene matches: 10. Per the germline V gene, CDR1 is SGHKS and CDR2 is YYEKEE (reference sequence). The CDR3 has 17 residues. The DNA of the CDR3 is TGTGCCAGCAGCTTGGATAGTCTAGCGGGAGTAAGTGGGGAGCTGTTTTTT. Translated, it gives CASSLDSLAGVSGELFF.

This rearrangement joins TRBV6-5 to TRBJ2-3, with 8 bases lining up with TRBD1. V lost 6 bases, J lost 3 bases, and 5 bases stayed unmatched. Germline V lookup: CDR1 MNHEY, CDR2 SVGAGI. This CDR3 comprises 14 residues. CDR3 region: CASRNRGATDTQYF. The CDR3 nucleotides are TGTGCCAGCAGGAACAGGGGGGCAACAGATACGCAGTATTTT.

The V gene is TRBV19, the J gene TRBJ1-2; 8 bases align to TRBD1. V lost 3 bases and J lost 6; bases outside the gene matches: 3. Germline CDR1 is LNHDA and CDR2 is SQIVND (reference sequence). The CDR3 contains 13 residues. This CDR3 is CASSIQGANGYTF. CDR3 coding DNA: TGTGCCAGTAGTATCCAGGGGGCTAATGGCTACACCTTC.

The chain has TRBV7-2 and TRBJ1-2; 7 positions agree with TRBD1. Germline loops: CDR1 SGHTA, CDR2 FQGNSA. Germline trimming cut 6 bases from V and 4 bases from J; bases unmatched to any gene: 11. This CDR3 is built from 15 residues. The CDR3 DNA follows: TGTGCCAGCAGTCGAGGATTGGGGGACAGCTATGGCTACACCTTC. Residues: CASSRGLGDSYGYTF.

The chain recombines TRBV19 with TRBJ2-7; the match to TRBD2 covers 8 bases. Germline CDR1 is LNHDA and CDR2 is SQIVND (reference sequence). Germline trimming cut 8 bases from V and 5 bases from J; bases unmatched to any gene: 8. CDR3 size: 13 residues. CDR3 coding DNA: TGTGCCAGTCGGGCGGGAGGCCGGAACGAGCAGTACTTC. It yields the protein CASRAGGRNEQYF.

CDR3 sequence (DNA): TGCGCCAGCAGCCAACTGGGACTAGCGGGGACGGGGTACAATGAGCAGTTCTTC. The encoded protein is CASSQLGLAGTGYNEQFF. The chain combines TRBV4-1 with TRBJ2-1, with 13 bases identical to TRBD2. Germline CDR1 MGHRA, CDR2 YSYEKL. The CDR3 spans 18 residues. V lost 2 bases, J lost 4 bases, and 8 bases stayed unmatched.

V is TRBV27 and J is TRBJ1-1; no clear D. The CDR3 contains 12 residues. Trimming took 6 bases from V and 8 from J, leaving 13 bases between them. Germline CDR1 and CDR2: MNHEY and SMNVEV (reference sequence). The CDR3 bases are TGTGCCAGCAGGGACTTCGGGAAAGAAGCTTTCTTT. It codes for CASRDFGKEAFF.

There are a few counts of this clone. The V call is TRBV18, the J call TRBJ2-7; TRBD2 agrees at 7 bases. Germline CDR1 is KGHSH and CDR2 is LQKENI. This CDR3 has 17 amino acids. V shed 4 bases, J shed 0 bases, and the junction held 12 bases outside the gene matches. The chain's CDR3 is CASSLGGSGLSSYEQYF. The CDR3 bases are TGTGCCAGCTCACTTGGGGGTAGCGGGCTGAGCTCCTACGAGCAGTACTTC.

V and J are TRBV7-6 and TRBJ2-2; 8 bases fit TRBD1. With 1 base clipped from V and 6 bases from J, the junction kept 1 base outside the gene matches. The CDR3 sequence is 14 residues long. The germline V gene encodes CDR1 SGHVS and CDR2 FNYEAQ. In DNA form, the CDR3 reads TGTGCCAGCAGCTTAGGGGACAGGTCCGGGGAGCTGTTTTTT. This gives the protein CASSLGDRSGELFF.

The rearrangement joins TRBV2 to TRBJ1-5; TRBD1 aligns across 7 bases. The J segment lost 6 bases and the V segment lost 6 bases, leaving 11 bases of the junction unmatched. CDR1 is SNHLY and CDR2 is FYNNEI in the germline V gene. The CDR3 is made up of 15 amino acids. CDR3: CASRIGRGVGQPQHF. CDR3 bases: TGTGCCAGCAGGATCGGCAGGGGGGTAGGTCAGCCCCAGCATTTT.

The rearrangement uses TRBV14 and TRBJ2-1; 7 bases align to TRBD1. Losses at the gene ends were 4 bases for V and 1 base for J; bases not matched to a gene: 4. The CDR3 sequence is 15 residues long. Germline CDR1 and CDR2: SGHDN and FVKESK. CDR3 nucleotide sequence: TGTGCCAGCAGCCCGGGACAGCAGTCCTACAATGAGCAGTTCTTC. It codes for CASSPGQQSYNEQFF.

The rearrangement joins TRBV15 to TRBJ2-2; D unclear. The length of the CDR3 is 15 residues. The V gene lost 1 base and the J gene lost 6 bases, with 12 bases spanning the gap. CDR1 and CDR2 (germline): LNHNV, YYDKDF (reference sequence). DNA of the CDR3: TGTGCCACCAGCAGAGGTAGTGGGGATGCCGGGGAGCTGTTTTTT. The encoded protein is CATSRGSGDAGELFF.

This chain uses TRBV10-2 with TRBJ1-6; D is undetermined. This CDR3 has 14 residues. The V and J ends lost 10 bases and 4 bases respectively, with 14 bases between them. Germline V gives CDR1 WSHSY, CDR2 SAAADI. CDR3 nucleotides: TGCGCCACCACTCCTCCGGGGTATAATTCACCCCTCCACTTT. This sequence encodes CATTPPGYNSPLHF.

The J gene is TRBJ2-7, the V gene TRBV6-6, with D tentatively TRBD1 (7 bases). This CDR3 comprises 14 residues. Trimming shortened V by 1 base and J by 7 bases, and 14 bases separated the two germline ends. Germline loops: CDR1 MNHNY, CDR2 SVGAGI (reference sequence). The CDR3 spells CASSYFGQAGEQYF. The DNA of the CDR3 is TGTGCCAGCAGTTACTTCGGACAGGCGGGGGAGCAGTACTTC.

This chain connects TRBV5-1 to TRBJ1-5; 7 nucleotides line up with TRBD1. This CDR3 is built from 13 residues. From germline, CDR1 is SGHRS and CDR2 YFSETQ. Losses at the gene ends were 4 bases for V and 8 bases for J; bases not matched to a gene: 6. CDR3 sequence (DNA): TGCGCCAGCAGCCCGACAGGGAAAGAGCCCCAGCATTTT. Its translation is CASSPTGKEPQHF. The full variable domain, rest sourced from reference TRBV5-1 and TRBJ1-5, is KAGVTQTPRYLIKTRGQQVTLSCSPISGHRSVSWYQQTPGQGLQFLFEYFSETQRNKGNFPGRFSGRQFSNSRSEMNVSTLELGDSALYLCASSPTGKEPQHFGDGTRLSIL.

The chain is built from TRBV2 and TRBJ2-5, with 10 bases aligning to TRBD2. The CDR3 loop spans 14 amino acids. Germline V gives CDR1 SNHLY, CDR2 FYNNEI. With 4 bases clipped from V and 4 bases from J, the junction kept 3 bases outside the gene matches. CDR3 sequence reads: CASSAPSGGETQYF. The DNA for the CDR3 is TGTGCCAGCAGTGCCCCTAGCGGGGGAGAGACCCAGTACTTC. Combining the CDR3 with reference TRBV2 and TRBJ2-5 gives the whole variable domain EPEVTQTPSHQVTQMGQEVILRCVPISNHLYFYWYRQILGQKVEFLVSFYNNEISEKSEIFDDQFSVERPDGSNFTLKIRSTKLEDSAMYFCASSAPSGGETQYFGPGTRLLVL.

The chain employs TRBV9 and TRBJ1-6, with 11 bases fitting TRBD1. The CDR3 length is 15 residues. V was pared by 1 base and J by 9 bases, with 3 bases of the junction left unmatched. Germline CDR1 SGDLS, CDR2 YYNGEE. This CDR3 reads CASSVSGTGGSPLHF. DNA for the CDR3: TGTGCCAGCAGCGTATCGGGGACAGGGGGTTCACCCCTCCACTTT. The complete variable domain, with remaining parts taken from reference TRBV9 and TRBJ1-6, reads DSGVTQTPKHLITATGQRVTLRCSPRSGDLSVYWYQQSLDQGLQFLIQYYNGEERAKGNILERFSAQQFPDLHSELNLSSLELGDSALYFCASSVSGTGGSPLHFGNGTRLTVT.

The CDR3 is CASSLGDGTNSPLHF. The CDR3 region has the DNA TGCGCCAGCAGCTTGGGAGACGGAACGAATTCACCCCTCCACTTT. This chain connects TRBV5-1 to TRBJ1-6; D gene unclear. V lost 0 bases and J lost 7, with 11 bases in between. CDR3 length equals 15 residues. CDR1 is SGHRS and CDR2 is YFSETQ in the germline V gene.

The V call is TRBV2, the J call TRBJ2-7; no clear D gene. The germline V and J ends were trimmed by 9 bases and 0 bases, with 15 bases remaining between them. The CDR3 contains 14 residues. Germline V CDR1 and CDR2: SNHLY, FYNNEI. CDR3 sequence: CASLTGSLSYEQYF. In nucleotides, the CDR3 is TGTGCCAGTCTTACCGGGTCCCTCTCCTACGAGCAGTACTTC.

This chain links TRBV7-9 with TRBJ2-1, with 12 bases fitting TRBD2. V lost 5 bases and J lost 3; bases outside the gene matches: 5. The CDR3 runs to 16 residues. Per the germline V gene, CDR1 is SEHNR and CDR2 is FQNEAQ (reference sequence). DNA of the CDR3: TGTGCCAGCAGCCCGTTGGGACTAGCGGGCTACAATGAGCAGTTCTTC. This codes for CASSPLGLAGYNEQFF.

The rearrangement uses TRBV9 and TRBJ2-7; 15 bases agree with TRBD2. CDR3 size: 15 residues. The germline gives CDR1 SGDLS, CDR2 YYNGEE. J lost 10 bases, V lost 3 bases, and 8 bases had no gene match. CDR3: CASSGEGLAGGPQYF. CDR3 DNA sequence: TGTGCCAGCAGCGGGGAGGGACTAGCGGGGGGACCTCAGTACTTC.

This clone was recorded once. The chain is built from TRBV13 and TRBJ2-3; D uncertain. The germline V gene encodes CDR1 PRHDT and CDR2 FYEKMQ (reference sequence). Trimming stripped 8 bases from V and 3 bases from J, with 6 bases between. CDR3 size: 11 residues. The CDR3: CASSRTDTQYF. The CDR3 region has the DNA TGTGCCAGCTCCCGTACAGATACGCAGTATTTT.

The chain recombines TRBV6-1 with TRBJ2-2; TRBD1 or TRBD2 may be the D gene (5 bases each). The germline V and J ends were trimmed by 3 bases and 3 bases, with 8 bases remaining between them. This CDR3 is 14 amino acids long. From germline, CDR1 is MNHNS and CDR2 SASEGT. The CDR3 DNA sequence: TGTGCCAGCAGTGAGAGGGGAGACACCGGGGAGCTGTTTTTT. It codes for CASSERGDTGELFF.

The chain carries TRBV19 and TRBJ2-2; TRBD2 agrees at 7 bases. Unmatched junction bases numbered 6, after V lost 6 bases and J lost 5 bases. Germline CDR1 LNHDA, CDR2 SQIVND (reference sequence). The CDR3 is 14 residues long. The CDR3 loop reads CASRAGAETGELFF. CDR3 nucleotides: TGTGCCAGTAGGGCGGGAGCGGAGACCGGGGAGCTGTTTTTT.

CDR3 in DNA: TGTGCCAGCAGTTCGGGACATACAACTAATGAAAAACTGTTTTTT. This sequence encodes CASSSGHTTNEKLFF. This chain links TRBV6-5 with TRBJ1-4, with D maybe TRBD1 (6 bases). The CDR3 runs 15 residues. Trimming took 4 bases from V and 0 from J, leaving 9 bases between them. CDR1 MNHEY and CDR2 SVGAGI come from the germline V gene.